Listed below are T cell receptor beta chains from one sample, sequenced in a study of blood T cells in healthy people across ages. TCRdb analysed the 5' RACE reads with MiXCR anew, one entry per CDR3 protein. The sample records about 1.8 million distinct CDR3 sequences, around 50% being singletons. The sample consisted of blood. These receptors originate from a woman between 35 and 50 years old in good health. Both conserved end residues are part of each CDR3. Fields, in order: D gene, V gene, J gene, clone size, CDR3 DNA, CDR3 protein. D genes are given only for firm matches. Size is omitted from some rows. Given values are once, few, many or a class for expanded clones.

D: TRBD1
V: TRBV28
J: TRBJ1-1
size: few
DNA: TGTGCCAGCAGTACAGGGGGCGGGAGGACTGAAGCTTTCTTT
CDR3: CASSTGGGRTEAFF

D: NA
V: TRBV27
J: TRBJ2-3
size: few
DNA: TGTGCCAGCAGTTTAGTCAGGGGTAGCGCAGATACGCAGTATTTT
CDR3: CASSLVRGSADTQYF

D: TRBD2
V: TRBV4-3
J: TRBJ2-1
size: few
DNA: TGCGCCAGCAGCCAAATTAGCGGGGGGATCTACAATGAGCAGTTCTTC
CDR3: CASSQISGGIYNEQFF

D: TRBD2
V: TRBV14
J: TRBJ2-1
size: NA
DNA: TGTGCCAGCAGCCAAGAATGGAGCGGGGGGTACAATGAGCAGTTCTTC
CDR3: CASSQEWSGGYNEQFF

D: TRBD1
V: TRBV5-6
J: TRBJ2-4
size: NA
DNA: TGTGCCAGCAGCGGCGTCCGACAGGGTATAGCCAAAAACATTCAGTACTTC
CDR3: CASSGVRQGIAKNIQYF

D: NA
V: TRBV27
J: TRBJ1-2
size: NA
DNA: TGTGCCAGCAGTCCCCTCCCGGGCAGGACTAACTATGGCTACACCTTC
CDR3: CASSPLPGRTNYGYTF

D: TRBD1
V: TRBV5-4
J: TRBJ2-3
size: few
DNA: TGTGCCAGCAGCTTGGCCGGAGAGGGGGCATCGCGTGATACGCAGTATTTT
CDR3: CASSLAGEGASRDTQYF

D: NA
V: TRBV27
J: TRBJ1-2
size: many
DNA: TGTGCCAGCAGTCCCCTTAGGGACTATGGCTACACCTTC
CDR3: CASSPLRDYGYTF

D: NA
V: TRBV20-1
J: TRBJ2-3
size: NA
DNA: TGCAGTGCGGACGGGACTCTGAGGAGCACAGATACGCAGTATTTT
CDR3: CSADGTLRSTDTQYF

D: NA
V: TRBV4-1
J: TRBJ1-2
size: NA
DNA: TGCGCCAGCAGCCAGATTGTTGGACAGTTCTATGGCTACACCTTC
CDR3: CASSQIVGQFYGYTF

D: NA
V: TRBV28
J: TRBJ1-2
size: few
DNA: TGTGCCAGCAATTCAGGGTCGGCTAACTATGGCTACACCTTC
CDR3: CASNSGSANYGYTF

D: NA
V: TRBV20-1
J: TRBJ2-7
size: NA
DNA: TGCAGTGCTACCCCGGGTGTCTACAATGAGCAGTACTTC
CDR3: CSATPGVYNEQYF

D: NA
V: TRBV4-1
J: TRBJ2-1
size: NA
DNA: TGCGCCAGCAGCCCGATCGGACAGACCAAGGGCAATGAGCAGTTCTTC
CDR3: CASSPIGQTKGNEQFF

D: TRBD2
V: TRBV13
J: TRBJ2-1
size: NA
DNA: TGTGCCAGCAGGCCTCAACTAGCGGGTTTATACAATGAGCAGTTCTTC
CDR3: CASRPQLAGLYNEQFF

D: TRBD1
V: TRBV11-1
J: TRBJ2-1
size: once
DNA: TGTGCCAGCAGCTCCGCCGGGACAGGGGGATGGAATGAGCAGTTCTTC
CDR3: CASSSAGTGGWNEQFF

D: NA
V: TRBV12-3/TRBV12-4
J: TRBJ1-4
size: NA
DNA: TGTGCCAGCAGTCTCAGGACACTGAGTCGAGAAAAACTGTTTTTT
CDR3: CASSLRTLSREKLFF

D: NA
V: TRBV7-9
J: TRBJ2-7
size: NA
DNA: TGTGCCAGCACCAGGGGTGACTCTTCCTACAATGAGCAGTACTTC
CDR3: CASTRGDSSYNEQYF

D: NA
V: TRBV7-2
J: TRBJ2-1
size: few
DNA: TGTGCCAGCAGCTTAGTTTCGAGGGAGGAGCAGTTCTTC
CDR3: CASSLVSREEQFF

D: NA
V: TRBV29-1
J: TRBJ1-6
size: once
DNA: TGCAGCGTCCGAGCGGGGCGATCGAATAATTCACCCCTCCACTTT
CDR3: CSVRAGRSNNSPLHF

D: NA
V: TRBV6-2/TRBV6-3
J: TRBJ2-3
size: few
DNA: TGTGCCAGCACCCCGGGGGGACAAACAGATACGCAGTATTTT
CDR3: CASTPGGQTDTQYF

D: NA
V: TRBV7-9
J: TRBJ2-7
size: NA
DNA: TGTGCCAGCAGCCGTCGACTACCACCCTACGAGCAGTACTTC
CDR3: CASSRRLPPYEQYF

D: NA
V: TRBV28
J: TRBJ2-7
size: NA
DNA: TGTGCCAGCAGGACACAGGGAGGGCGCCGCGAGCAGTACTTC
CDR3: CASRTQGGRREQYF

D: TRBD2
V: TRBV4-2
J: TRBJ2-3
size: once
DNA: TGTGCCAGCAGCCAAGGAGCCAAGCGGGGGGATACAGATACGCAGTATTTT
CDR3: CASSQGAKRGDTDTQYF

D: NA
V: TRBV12-3/TRBV12-4
J: TRBJ2-1
size: NA
DNA: TGTGCCAGCACTTCCATAGGGGGATTCTACAATGAGCAGTTCTTC
CDR3: CASTSIGGFYNEQFF

D: NA
V: TRBV27
J: TRBJ1-2
size: NA
DNA: TGTGCCAGCAGTTTAAGCGGGGCCGAAACCCTCTATGGCTACACCTTC
CDR3: CASSLSGAETLYGYTF

D: NA
V: TRBV7-2
J: TRBJ2-3
size: few
DNA: TGTGCCAGCAGCTTAGTCAGGGAAGGTGCAGATACGCAGTATTTT
CDR3: CASSLVREGADTQYF

D: NA
V: TRBV5-1
J: TRBJ1-2
size: NA
DNA: TGCGCCAGCAGCTGGACCCGGGACCAAGAGGCGTATGGCTACACCTTC
CDR3: CASSWTRDQEAYGYTF

D: NA
V: TRBV20-1
J: TRBJ2-7
size: few
DNA: TGCAGTGCTAGACCCAGGAACAACTACGAGCAGTACTTC
CDR3: CSARPRNNYEQYF

D: NA
V: TRBV7-9
J: TRBJ2-4
size: NA
DNA: TGTGCCAGCAGCTTTAGGACGGAGGGTCAGTACTTC
CDR3: CASSFRTEGQYF

D: NA
V: TRBV19
J: TRBJ1-1
size: NA
DNA: TGTGCCAGTAGTATAGAATCGGGGACCGCTGAAGCTTTCTTT
CDR3: CASSIESGTAEAFF

D: NA
V: TRBV15
J: TRBJ2-4
size: NA
DNA: TGTGCCACCAGCGGAGGACATCCCGGAGAGGCCAAAAACATTCAGTACTTC
CDR3: CATSGGHPGEAKNIQYF

D: TRBD2
V: TRBV7-9
J: TRBJ2-1
size: NA
DNA: TGTGCCAGCAGACCGCCCCGGGGGAGGGAGATAGATGAGCAGTTCTTC
CDR3: CASRPPRGREIDEQFF

D: TRBD1
V: TRBV6-1
J: TRBJ1-2
size: NA
DNA: TGTGCCAGCAGACCGGGACAGGTTAACTATGGCTACACCTTC
CDR3: CASRPGQVNYGYTF

D: NA
V: TRBV4-1
J: TRBJ1-2
size: NA
DNA: TGCGCCAGCAGCCAAGTACAAGGGGAGGATGGCTACACCTTC
CDR3: CASSQVQGEDGYTF

D: NA
V: TRBV15
J: TRBJ2-3
size: NA
DNA: TGTGCCACCAGCAGAGATTTAGTAGACACATTGACAGATACGCAGTATTTT
CDR3: CATSRDLVDTLTDTQYF

D: TRBD1
V: TRBV29-1
J: TRBJ1-1
size: NA
DNA: TGCAGCGTTACAAACCCTCGACAGGGCGGCACTGAAGCTTTCTTT
CDR3: CSVTNPRQGGTEAFF

D: NA
V: TRBV28
J: TRBJ1-6
size: NA
DNA: TGTGCCAGCAGGAAACAGGGAAGCTCCTATAATTCACCCCTCCACTTT
CDR3: CASRKQGSSYNSPLHF

D: NA
V: TRBV27
J: TRBJ1-1
size: few
DNA: TGTGCCAGCAGACTCCAGGCCATGAACACTGAAGCTTTCTTT
CDR3: CASRLQAMNTEAFF

D: TRBD2
V: TRBV9
J: TRBJ2-3
size: few
DNA: TGTGCCAGCACCGAGCGGGGGGACACAGATACGCAGTATTTT
CDR3: CASTERGDTDTQYF

D: NA
V: TRBV24-1
J: TRBJ2-1
size: NA
DNA: TGTGCCACCAGTGACAGGACAGGGAGGGGGAATGAGCAGTTCTTC
CDR3: CATSDRTGRGNEQFF

D: NA
V: TRBV15
J: TRBJ2-3
size: NA
DNA: TGTGCCACCAGCAGAGATCCCTGGGGCAGGGGGGGGACAGATACGCAGTATTTT
CDR3: CATSRDPWGRGGTDTQYF

D: TRBD2
V: TRBV4-2
J: TRBJ2-7
size: NA
DNA: TGTGCCAGCAGCCCAACAGCGGGGGACAACCACGAGCAGTACTTC
CDR3: CASSPTAGDNHEQYF

D: NA
V: TRBV3-1
J: TRBJ1-1
size: NA
DNA: TGTGCCAGCAGCACAACCAGGAACATGAACACTGAAACTTTCTTT
CDR3: CASSTTRNMNTETFF

D: TRBD1
V: TRBV6-6
J: TRBJ2-5
size: NA
DNA: TGTGCCAGCAGTTCTTACAGGGGTATGGAGACCCAGTACTTC
CDR3: CASSSYRGMETQYF

D: NA
V: TRBV7-2
J: TRBJ2-7
size: NA
DNA: TGTGCCAGCAGCTTAGGACAGATTAAGTACGAGCAGTACTTC
CDR3: CASSLGQIKYEQYF

D: TRBD1
V: TRBV7-6
J: TRBJ2-5
size: NA
DNA: TGTGCCAGCAGCTATGCAGGACAGGGGGTTTACCAAGAGACCCAGTACTTC
CDR3: CASSYAGQGVYQETQYF

D: NA
V: TRBV7-9
J: TRBJ2-5
size: few
DNA: TGTGCCAGCACCGATGGGCAGTACCAAGAGACCCAGTACTTC
CDR3: CASTDGQYQETQYF

D: NA
V: TRBV7-2
J: TRBJ2-3
size: few
DNA: TGTGCCAGCAGCCGTCCCCTAAACACTCAGGCAGATACGCAGTATTTT
CDR3: CASSRPLNTQADTQYF

D: TRBD2
V: TRBV25-1
J: TRBJ2-5
size: NA
DNA: TGTGCCAGCAGTGAATGGTGGGGGGGGGAGACCCAGTACTTC
CDR3: CASSEWWGGETQYF

D: NA
V: TRBV7-2
J: TRBJ2-1
size: NA
DNA: TGTGCCAGCAGCTCCACTGTTCTCCGTAGTTTCAATGAGCAGTTCTTC
CDR3: CASSSTVLRSFNEQFF

D: TRBD1
V: TRBV6-5
J: TRBJ1-4
size: NA
DNA: TGTGCCAGCAGTCAGGGGGCGTTAAGCGAAAAACTGTTTTTT
CDR3: CASSQGALSEKLFF

D: NA
V: TRBV6-6
J: TRBJ1-1
size: NA
DNA: TGTGCCAGCAGTTACTCGAGATCCGTGAACACTGAAGCTTTCTTT
CDR3: CASSYSRSVNTEAFF

D: NA
V: TRBV3-1
J: TRBJ1-2
size: once
DNA: TGTGCCAGCAGCCAAGAATCCCCCGACAGGTCGACTAACTATGGCTACACCTTC
CDR3: CASSQESPDRSTNYGYTF

D: TRBD1
V: TRBV9
J: TRBJ2-1
size: NA
DNA: TGTGCCAGCAGCGACTCAACCAACCCCCGGGACAGCCACAATGAGCAGTTCTTC
CDR3: CASSDSTNPRDSHNEQFF

D: NA
V: TRBV29-1
J: TRBJ2-1
size: few
DNA: TGCAGCGTTTCGGACAGATACAATGAGCAGTTCTTC
CDR3: CSVSDRYNEQFF

D: TRBD2
V: TRBV20-1
J: TRBJ2-1
size: NA
DNA: TGCAGTGCTAGAGATGGGAGCGGGGGGGCAGATGAGCAGTTCTTC
CDR3: CSARDGSGGADEQFF

D: NA
V: TRBV4-1
J: TRBJ2-3
size: NA
DNA: TGCGCCAGCAGCCAATCCATGGCGTACACAGATACGCAGTATTTT
CDR3: CASSQSMAYTDTQYF

D: TRBD2
V: TRBV28
J: TRBJ2-5
size: few
DNA: TGTGCCAGCAGTTTGACGCGGGGCGGGGGGAGTTCGGAGACCCAGTACTTC
CDR3: CASSLTRGGGSSETQYF

D: TRBD2
V: TRBV4-2
J: TRBJ2-1
size: many
DNA: TGTGCCAGCAGCCAAGGTAGCGGGGATGACAATGAGCAGTTCTTC
CDR3: CASSQGSGDDNEQFF